The count of the clone carrying this TCR beta chain is one. CDR1 is GTSNPN, CDR2 SVGIG, per germline (reference sequence). V was pared by 7 bases and J by 5 bases, with 4 bases of the junction left unmatched. This CDR3 contains 13 residues. This sample was included in a study of blood T cell repertoires in COVID-19. This table comes from immunoSEQ multiplex PCR, and its TCRdb copy is limited to in-frame clones, with some not included. The repertoire has over 120,000 clones, 70% to 90% of them found once; the top ten carry less than 2%. The receptor was derived from a man aged 65 to 79 with acute or convalescent COVID-19. This chain uses TRBV30 with TRBJ1-4; 10 bases line up with TRBD1. Sequenced input: peripheral blood. CDR3 nucleotides: TGTGCCTTCCCGGGACAGGGGAATGAAAAACTGTTTTTT. Translation gives CAFPGQGNEKLFF.